Below are 9 T cell receptor beta chains sequenced from a single sample in a study of cytomegalovirus exposure and HLA in healthy donors (dated 2017 in TCRdb). The library came from the immunoSEQ multiplex PCR assay. For the multiplex PCR, a mixture combining 60 forward primers for TCR Vbeta segments and 13 reverse primers for TCR Jbeta segments was used. This immuneACCESS table, as held by TCRdb, lists in-frame sequences with V and J called but not all clones. Of the missing ones, under half trace to an unresolved V gene in checked studies; the others have no known cause. This sample's listing comprises 70,000 to 100,000 clones. Around 4% of the sample rests with the top ten. Sequencing was performed on PBMCs. The receptors were gathered from a man younger than 35 in good health and CMV-seropositive.

The rearrangement links TRBV5-6 to TRBJ2-7; 9 bases line up with TRBD1. J was trimmed by 3 bases and V by 3 bases; bases with no gene match: 1. Germline assignment: CDR1 SGHDT and CDR2 YYEEEE. This CDR3 has 13 residues. CDR3 loop: CASSWGQGYEQYF. CDR3 nucleotide sequence: TGTGCCAGCAGCTGGGGACAGGGCTACGAGCAGTACTTC.

V is TRBV30 and J is TRBJ1-4; unclear D gene. V was shortened by 2 bases and J by 0 bases, with 13 bases between the two germline ends. The CDR3 runs to 16 residues. In germline, CDR1 is GTSNPN, CDR2 SVGIG (reference sequence). The CDR3 nucleotides read TGTGCCTGGAGTCGGCAGGATGTTGCAACTAATGAAAAACTGTTTTTT. Encoded protein: CAWSRQDVATNEKLFF.

The genes are TRBV4-1 and TRBJ2-3, with 10 bases identical to TRBD2. The trim removed 4 bases at V and 2 bases at J, leaving 3 bases unmatched. Germline-derived CDR1 and CDR2 are MGHRA and YSYEKL. The CDR3 covers 15 residues. Written as DNA, the CDR3 is TGCGCCAGCAGCCGGACTAGCGGCCCCACAGATACGCAGTATTTT. It yields the protein CASSRTSGPTDTQYF.

The J gene is TRBJ1-1, the V gene TRBV7-2, with TRBD1 identical over 7 bases. CDR3 length equals 16 residues. CDR1 is SGHTA and CDR2 is FQGNSA in the germline V gene. Trimming removed 5 bases from V and 0 bases from J; junction bases left unmatched: 9. In DNA, the CDR3 is TGTGCCAGCAGCCCCGGGACAGAGTTTATGAACACTGAAGCTTTCTTT. As protein: CASSPGTEFMNTEAFF.

The chain has TRBV28 and TRBJ1-4, with D perhaps matching TRBD1 (5 bases). The CDR3 contains 14 residues. V lost 5 bases, J lost 4 bases, and 11 bases lay in between. The germline CDR1 and CDR2 sequences are MDHEN and SYDVKM. The CDR3 DNA reads TGTGCCAGCAGTGACAGATCTAATAATGAAAAACTGTTTTTT. Protein: CASSDRSNNEKLFF.

The rearrangement links TRBV4-1 to TRBJ1-1, with D tentatively TRBD1 (5 bases). The CDR3 sequence is 15 residues long. V gave up 0 bases and J gave up 5 bases, with 13 bases separating them. Per germline, CDR1 MGHRA and CDR2 YSYEKL. The CDR3 sequence: CASSQDRQGGTEAFF. As DNA, the CDR3 is TGCGCCAGCAGCCAAGATCGGCAGGGAGGGACTGAAGCTTTCTTT.

The chain is built from TRBV11-1 and TRBJ2-1; TRBD2 matches at 8 bases. The CDR3 is 15 amino acids. Looked up from germline, CDR1 is SGHAT and CDR2 is FQDESV (reference sequence). With V trimmed by 4 bases and J by 5 bases, 7 bases remained unmatched. The CDR3 DNA reads TGTGCCAGCAGCTCAATCCCCGGGAGGGACAATGAGCAGTTCTTC. Its translation: CASSSIPGRDNEQFF.

The chain is built from TRBV11-3 and TRBJ2-7; no reliable D call. From germline, CDR1 is SGHNT and CDR2 YENEEA. The CDR3 runs 13 residues. V was trimmed by 1 base and J by 5 bases, leaving 9 bases between them. The CDR3 DNA sequence: TGTGCCAGCAGCTTAGGGCCGCTCCACGAGCAGTACTTC. Encoded protein: CASSLGPLHEQYF.

The genes are TRBV5-6 and TRBJ2-5; 10 nucleotides match TRBD2. Trimming at V came to 0 bases and at J to 4 bases, leaving 3 bases not matched to a gene. CDR3 length equals 15 residues. Germline V gene sequence: CDR1 SGHDT, CDR2 YYEEEE. The CDR3, as DNA: TGTGCCAGCAGCTTGGTGGCTAGCGGGAGAGAGACCCAGTACTTC. As protein: CASSLVASGRETQYF.